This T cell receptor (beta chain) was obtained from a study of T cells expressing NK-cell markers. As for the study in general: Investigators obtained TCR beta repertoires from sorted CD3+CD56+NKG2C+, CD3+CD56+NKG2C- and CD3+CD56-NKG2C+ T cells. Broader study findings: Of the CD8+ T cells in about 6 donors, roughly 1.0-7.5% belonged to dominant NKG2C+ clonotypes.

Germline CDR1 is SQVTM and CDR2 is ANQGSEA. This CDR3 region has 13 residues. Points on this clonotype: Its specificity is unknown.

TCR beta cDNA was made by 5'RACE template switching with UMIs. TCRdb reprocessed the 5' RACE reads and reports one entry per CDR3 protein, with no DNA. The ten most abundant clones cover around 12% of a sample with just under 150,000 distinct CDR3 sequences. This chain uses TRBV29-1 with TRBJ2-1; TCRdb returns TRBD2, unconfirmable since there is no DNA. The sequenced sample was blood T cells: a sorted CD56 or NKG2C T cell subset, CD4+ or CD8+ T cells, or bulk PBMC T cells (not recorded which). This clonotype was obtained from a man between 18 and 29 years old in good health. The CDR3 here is CSVPAAGYNEQFF.